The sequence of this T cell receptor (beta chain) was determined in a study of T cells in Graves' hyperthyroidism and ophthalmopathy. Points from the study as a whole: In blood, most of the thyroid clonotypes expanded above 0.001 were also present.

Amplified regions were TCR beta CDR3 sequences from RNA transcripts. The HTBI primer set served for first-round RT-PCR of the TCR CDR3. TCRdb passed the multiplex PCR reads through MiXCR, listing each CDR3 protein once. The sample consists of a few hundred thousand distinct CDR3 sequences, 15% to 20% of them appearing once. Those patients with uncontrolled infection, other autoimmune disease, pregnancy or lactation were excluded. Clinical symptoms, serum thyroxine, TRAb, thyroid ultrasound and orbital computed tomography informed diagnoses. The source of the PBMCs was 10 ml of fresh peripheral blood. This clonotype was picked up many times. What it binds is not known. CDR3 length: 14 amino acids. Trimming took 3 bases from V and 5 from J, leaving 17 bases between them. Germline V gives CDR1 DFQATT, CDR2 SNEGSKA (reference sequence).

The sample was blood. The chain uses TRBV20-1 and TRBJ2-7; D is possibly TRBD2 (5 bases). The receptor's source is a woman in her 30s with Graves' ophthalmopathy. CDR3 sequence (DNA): TGCAGTGCTAGGCCAATGCGGGTGTACGACGAGCAGTACTTC. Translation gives CSARPMRVYDEQYF.